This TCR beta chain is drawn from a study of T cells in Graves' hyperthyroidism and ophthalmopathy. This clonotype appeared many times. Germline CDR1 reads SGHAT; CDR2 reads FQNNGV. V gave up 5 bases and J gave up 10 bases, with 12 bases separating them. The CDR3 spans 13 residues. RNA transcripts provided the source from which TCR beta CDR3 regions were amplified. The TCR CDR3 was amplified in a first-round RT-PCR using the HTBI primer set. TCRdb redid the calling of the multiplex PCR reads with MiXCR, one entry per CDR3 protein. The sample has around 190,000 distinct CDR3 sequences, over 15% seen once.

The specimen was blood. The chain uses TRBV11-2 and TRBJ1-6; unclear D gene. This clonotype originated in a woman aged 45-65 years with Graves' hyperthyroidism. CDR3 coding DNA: TGTGCCAGCAGCATAGTACCCATATCACCCCTCCACTTT. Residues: CASSIVPISPLHF.